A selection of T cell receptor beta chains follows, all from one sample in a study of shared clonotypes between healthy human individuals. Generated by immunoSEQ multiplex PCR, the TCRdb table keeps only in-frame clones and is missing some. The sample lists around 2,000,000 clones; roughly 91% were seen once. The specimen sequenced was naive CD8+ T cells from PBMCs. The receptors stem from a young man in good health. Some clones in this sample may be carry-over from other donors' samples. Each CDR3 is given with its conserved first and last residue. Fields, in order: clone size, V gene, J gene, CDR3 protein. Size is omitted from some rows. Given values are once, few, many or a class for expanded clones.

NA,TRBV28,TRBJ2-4,CASSKTGTLAAKNIQYF
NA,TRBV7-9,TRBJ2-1,CASRGRASLEQFF
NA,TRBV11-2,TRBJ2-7,CASSLGSGPTYEQYF
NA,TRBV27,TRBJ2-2,CASSLTPGQGRTGELFF
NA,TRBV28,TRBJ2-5,CASSFPDSTSETQYF
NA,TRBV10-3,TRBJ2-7,CAIRDPRDRVGETNLYEQYF
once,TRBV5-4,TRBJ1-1,CASSLRQGVTEAFF
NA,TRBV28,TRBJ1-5,CASSLRQDQPQHF
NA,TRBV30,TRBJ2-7,CAWRGFGQGEYEQYF
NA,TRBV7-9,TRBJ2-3,CASSPGTSPYPGTQYF
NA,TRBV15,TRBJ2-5,CATSTGTSGRETQYF
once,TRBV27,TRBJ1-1,CASSLSRGAAEAFF
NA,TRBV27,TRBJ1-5,CASTPGTGSNQPQHF
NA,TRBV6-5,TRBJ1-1,CASSQDGSLNTEAFF
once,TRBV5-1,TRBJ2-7,CASSLDRTSVSYEQYF
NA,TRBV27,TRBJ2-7,CASSDGGYEQYF
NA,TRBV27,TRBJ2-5,CASSPLRGKETQYF
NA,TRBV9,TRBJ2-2,CASSVAGPGELFF
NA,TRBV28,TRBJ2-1,CASSLGGSYNEQFF
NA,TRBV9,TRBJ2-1,CASSVQGRYDEQFF
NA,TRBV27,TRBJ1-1,CASSVGRGTEAFF
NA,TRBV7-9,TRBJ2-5,CASSSVGSWETQYF
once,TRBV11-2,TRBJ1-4,CASSLVASKVEKLFF
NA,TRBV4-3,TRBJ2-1,CASSQGSGKNNEQFF
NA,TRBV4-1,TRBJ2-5,CASSQGSVPGGTETQYF
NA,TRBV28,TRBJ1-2,CASSVQTGRNYGYTF
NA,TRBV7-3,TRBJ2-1,CASSPGLAGDNEQFF
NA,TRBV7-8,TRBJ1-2,CASSLALSQNYGHTF
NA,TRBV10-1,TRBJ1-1,CATSGGSEAFF
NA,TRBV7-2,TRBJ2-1,CASSLDQGWYDEQFF
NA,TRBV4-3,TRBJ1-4,CASSQDGQQTGWEATNEKLFF
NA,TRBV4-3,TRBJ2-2,CASSQDGAGRTGELFF
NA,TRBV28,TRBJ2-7,CASLKKGASGGYEQYF
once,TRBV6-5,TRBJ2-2,CASSYSNTGELFF
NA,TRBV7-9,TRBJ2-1,CASRPRVGYEQFF
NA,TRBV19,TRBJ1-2,CASSIERPRGLPDGYTF
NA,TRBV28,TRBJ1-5,CASSPQRGRINNQPQHF
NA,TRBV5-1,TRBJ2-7,CASSSPGAGAHEQYF
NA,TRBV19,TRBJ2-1,CASSTYNEQFF
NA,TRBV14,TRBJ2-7,CASSRPQVDYEQYF
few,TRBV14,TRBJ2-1,CASSQTSGAFGQFF
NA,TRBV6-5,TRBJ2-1,CASSYHGTGASNEQFF
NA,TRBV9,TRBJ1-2,CASSPPNRVDGYTF
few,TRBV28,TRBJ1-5,CASSTNQPQHF
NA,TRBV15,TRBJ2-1,CATRTGTGFNEQFF